Shown below are 14 T cell receptor beta chains from a single sample sequenced in a study of shared clonotypes between healthy human individuals. Data came from immunoSEQ multiplex PCR; TCRdb stores just in-frame clones and leaves some out. This table holds approximately 500,000 clones, roughly 80% found once. Sequenced input: PBMCs. The receptor source for this set is a woman aged 35 to 49 in good health. Some clones in this sample may be carry-over from other donors' samples.

The V and J genes are TRBV7-2 and TRBJ1-2, with D hard to call. The CDR3 spans 14 residues. Germline lookup yields CDR1 SGHTA and CDR2 FQGNSA. V gave up 5 bases and J gave up 1 base, with 11 bases separating them. The CDR3 region is CASSDPPLNYGYTF. CDR3 nucleotide sequence: TGTGCCAGCAGCGACCCCCCCCTTAACTATGGCTACACCTTC.

This chain connects TRBV2 to TRBJ2-3; TRBD2 agrees at 8 bases. V shed 4 bases, J shed 0 bases, and the junction held 6 bases outside the gene matches. The CDR3 runs to 16 residues. Germline V gives CDR1 SNHLY, CDR2 FYNNEI. This CDR3 reads CASSAPGLASTDTQYF. CDR3 nucleotides: TGTGCCAGCAGTGCCCCTGGACTAGCAAGCACAGATACGCAGTATTTT.

This clone occurred many times. This chain joins TRBV18 and TRBJ2-2; D is unresolved. V was pared by 1 base and J by 0 bases, with 12 bases between. Germline loops: CDR1 KGHSH, CDR2 LQKENI. The length of the CDR3 is 17 residues. CDR3 DNA sequence: TGTGCCAGCTCACCACGACGAGAGCTTACGAACACCGGGGAGCTGTTTTTT. Its protein product is CASSPRRELTNTGELFF.

This chain joins TRBV4-1 and TRBJ1-1, with 7 bases lining up with TRBD1. The length of the CDR3 is 19 residues. CDR1 MGHRA and CDR2 YSYEKL come from the germline V gene. V lost 1 base, J lost 1 base, and 15 bases stayed unmatched. CDR3 coding DNA: TGCGCCAGCAGCCAAGCTACAGGGGCCTACGTATTATGGAACACTGAAGCTTTCTTT. Its protein is CASSQATGAYVLWNTEAFF.

Concerning this clone itself: A far larger clone is off by one base, so a read error is likely. This chain uses TRBV20-1 with TRBJ2-3; TRBD2 agrees at 8 bases. The CDR3 has 10 amino acids. Per germline, CDR1 DFQATT and CDR2 SNEGSKA (reference sequence). Here the CDR3 reads CSLWTSLQYF. The DNA for the CDR3 is TGCAGCCTGTGGACTAGCTTGCAGTATTTT.

This sequence joins TRBV29-1 and TRBJ2-7; either TRBD1 or TRBD2 may fit D (6 bases each). This CDR3 is built from 13 residues. Germline V gene data show CDR1 as SQVTM and CDR2 as ANQGSEA. The germline V and J ends were trimmed by 4 bases and 0 bases, with 10 bases remaining between them. The CDR3: CSVGGAPSYEQYF. Here the CDR3 DNA reads TGCAGCGTTGGGGGGGCTCCCTCCTACGAGCAGTACTTC.

Concerning this clone: Since a far larger clone is one base different, this is likely a read error. Other DNA sequences in the sample encode the same CDR3. This chain joins TRBV2 and TRBJ2-2; D uncertain. This CDR3 region has 13 residues. Germline V lookup: CDR1 SNHLY, CDR2 FYNNEI. The CDR3 protein is CASRAQNTGELFF. In DNA, the CDR3 is TGTGCCAGCAGGGCTCAGAACACAGGGGAGCTGTTTTTT.

This clone was counted only a few times. The chain employs TRBV14 and TRBJ2-7, with 8 bases fitting TRBD2. Germline lookup yields CDR1 SGHDN and CDR2 FVKESK. The CDR3 consists of 16 residues. J gave up 5 bases and V 1 base, and 10 bases lay outside the gene matches. CDR3 protein: CASSQALLAGGHEQYF. CDR3 bases: TGTGCCAGCAGCCAAGCTTTGCTAGCGGGTGGACACGAGCAGTACTTC.

The gene calls are TRBV11-3 and TRBJ2-3; no reliable D call. The CDR3 runs 17 residues. CDR1 is SGHNT, CDR2 YENEEA, per germline. V gave up 5 bases and J gave up 0 bases, with 18 bases separating them. CDR3 bases: TGTGCCAGCAGCGATTTAGTCGGTGCTACTAGCACAGATACGCAGTATTTT. Its translation is CASSDLVGATSTDTQYF.

V and J are TRBV18 and TRBJ1-1; D call uncertain. Germline CDR1 reads KGHSH; CDR2 reads LQKENI. The CDR3 is 13 amino acids. With 4 bases removed from V and 3 bases from J, the gap between germline ends came to 9 bases. CDR3 sequence reads: CASSQAVDTEAFF. Here the CDR3 DNA reads TGTGCCAGCTCACAGGCGGTGGACACTGAAGCTTTCTTT.

This clone was picked up one time. The V gene is TRBV11-2, the J gene TRBJ2-3, with 7 nucleotides matching TRBD1. Germline loops: CDR1 SGHAT, CDR2 FQNNGV. The CDR3 is 15 amino acids. V was clipped by 5 bases and J by 2 bases; unmatched bases: 7. CDR3 in amino acids: CASSPGQYHTDTQYF. The CDR3 region has the DNA TGTGCCAGCAGCCCGGGACAGTACCACACAGATACGCAGTATTTT.

This clone was seen many times. In DNA form, the CDR3 reads TGCGCCAGCAGTCCTCGGGGGAGAGAGACCCAGTACTTC. It is translated as CASSPRGRETQYF. This chain connects TRBV5-1 to TRBJ2-5, with D perhaps matching TRBD2 (6 bases). V was trimmed by 5 bases and J by 4 bases, leaving 12 bases between them. Germline loops: CDR1 SGHRS, CDR2 YFSETQ. The CDR3 sequence is 13 residues long.

CDR3 bases: TGTGCCAGTGCGGGCGGAGCGGGGACGAATACGCAGTATTTT. Protein sequence: CASAGGAGTNTQYF. This rearrangement joins TRBV19 to TRBJ2-3, with 7 nucleotides matching TRBD2. Trimming cost V 8 bases and J 7 bases; bases outside gene matches: 12. CDR1 and CDR2 (germline): LNHDA, SQIVND (reference sequence). The CDR3 extends over 14 amino acids.

As regards this clone: A read error likely explains this, since a far larger clone differs by one base. Other DNA sequences from this sample encode an identical CDR3 as well. The chain joins TRBV6-5 to TRBJ1-1; D might be TRBD1 (6 bases). The V gene's germline CDR1 is MNHEY and CDR2 SVGAGI. The CDR3 sequence is 13 residues long. V gave up 5 bases and J gave up 1 base, with 8 bases separating them. The CDR3 DNA reads as TGTGCCAGCAGTCTCAGGGGGAACACTGAAGCTTTCTTT. Its translation: CASSLRGNTEAFF.